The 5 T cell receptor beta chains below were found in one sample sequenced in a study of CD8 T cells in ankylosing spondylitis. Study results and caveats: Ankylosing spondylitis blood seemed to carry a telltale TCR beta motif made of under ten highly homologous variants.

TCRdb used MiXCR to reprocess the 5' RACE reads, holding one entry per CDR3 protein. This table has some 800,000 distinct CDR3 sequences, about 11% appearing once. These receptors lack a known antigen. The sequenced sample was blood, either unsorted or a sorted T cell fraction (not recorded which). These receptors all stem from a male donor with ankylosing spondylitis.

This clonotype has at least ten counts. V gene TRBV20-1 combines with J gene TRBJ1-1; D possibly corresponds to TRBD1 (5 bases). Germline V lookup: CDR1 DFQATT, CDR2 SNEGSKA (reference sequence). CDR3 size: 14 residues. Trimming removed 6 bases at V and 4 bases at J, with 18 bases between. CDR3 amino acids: CSASIEQVSTEAFF. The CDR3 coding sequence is TGCAGTGCCTCGATTGAACAGGTCTCCACTGAAGCTTTCTTT.

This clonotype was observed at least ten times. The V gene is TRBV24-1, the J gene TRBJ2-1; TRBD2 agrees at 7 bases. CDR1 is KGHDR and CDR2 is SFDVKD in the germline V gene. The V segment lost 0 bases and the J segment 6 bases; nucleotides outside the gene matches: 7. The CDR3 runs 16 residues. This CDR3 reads CATSDLGRGMINEQFF. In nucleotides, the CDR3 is TGTGCCACCAGTGATTTGGGGCGGGGGATGATCAATGAGCAGTTCTTC.

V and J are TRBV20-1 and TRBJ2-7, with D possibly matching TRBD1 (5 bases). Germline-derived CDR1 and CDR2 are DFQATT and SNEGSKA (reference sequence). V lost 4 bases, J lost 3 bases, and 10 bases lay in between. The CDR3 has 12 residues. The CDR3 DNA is TGCAGTGCTAAATCGCAGGGCTACGAGCAGTACTTC. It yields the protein CSAKSQGYEQYF.

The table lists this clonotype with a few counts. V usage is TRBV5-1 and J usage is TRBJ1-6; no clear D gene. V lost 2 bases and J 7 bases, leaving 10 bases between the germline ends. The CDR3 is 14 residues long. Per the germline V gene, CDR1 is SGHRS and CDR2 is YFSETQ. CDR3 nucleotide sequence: TGCGCCAGCAGCTTCCGGGCCATCAATTCACCCCTCCACTTT. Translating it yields CASSFRAINSPLHF.

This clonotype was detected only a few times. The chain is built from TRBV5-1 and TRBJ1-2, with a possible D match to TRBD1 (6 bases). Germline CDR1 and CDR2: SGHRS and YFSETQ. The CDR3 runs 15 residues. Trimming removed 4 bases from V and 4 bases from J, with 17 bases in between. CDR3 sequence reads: CASSPAGGRGYGYTF. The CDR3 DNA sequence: TGCGCCAGCAGCCCGGCGGGGGGGCGAGGCTATGGCTACACCTTC.